The 23 T cell receptor beta chains presented below share a single source sample, sequenced in a study of cytomegalovirus exposure and HLA in healthy donors (dated by TCRdb to the late 2010s). Libraries were built with the immunoSEQ multiplex PCR assay. For the multiplex PCR, a mixture combining 60 forward primers for TCR Vbeta segments and 13 reverse primers for TCR Jbeta segments was used. TCRdb provides this immuneACCESS table in a form limited to in-frame rearrangements. Some clones are lacking; in checked studies, under half of them reflect an unresolved V gene, and why the rest are absent is not known. The sample table shows about 160,000 clones, and 75% to 90% are seen once. The ten largest clones take up about 1.9% of the sample. Input material: PBMCs. The receptors come from a woman younger than 35 in good health and CMV-seronegative.

The chain uses TRBV5-1 and TRBJ1-2; TRBD1 is a possible D gene (6 bases). The CDR3 loop spans 15 amino acids. V was clipped by 1 base and J by 1 base, with 11 bases between them. Looked up from germline, CDR1 is SGHRS and CDR2 is YFSETQ. Written as DNA, the CDR3 is TGCGCCAGCAGCTTGTCTGGGGGCCTTAACTATGGCTACACCTTC. It is translated as CASSLSGGLNYGYTF.

The V gene is TRBV28, the J gene TRBJ2-4, with 10 bases identical to TRBD2. Germline trimming cut 8 bases from V and 7 bases from J; bases unmatched to any gene: 5. Germline CDR1 reads MDHEN; CDR2 reads SYDVKM. The CDR3 covers 13 residues. The DNA of the CDR3 is TGTGCCAGCCTAGCGGGAGTTAGGAACATTCAGTACTTC. This sequence encodes CASLAGVRNIQYF.

This sequence joins TRBV7-3 and TRBJ2-7, with 16 bases lining up with TRBD2. This CDR3 region has 20 residues. Germline-derived CDR1 and CDR2 are SGHTA and FQGTGA. The V segment lost 5 bases and the J segment 1 base; nucleotides outside the gene matches: 14. Written as DNA, the CDR3 is TGTGCCAGCAGCCCCCGGGCCGCGGGACTAGCGGGAGGGCCTTCCTACGAGCAGTACTTC. The encoded protein is CASSPRAAGLAGGPSYEQYF.

The V call is TRBV5-1, the J call TRBJ2-2; 8 nucleotides line up with TRBD1. Germline CDR1 SGHRS, CDR2 YFSETQ. CDR3 length: 16 amino acids. Losses at the gene ends were 3 bases for V and 5 bases for J; bases not matched to a gene: 9. This CDR3 is CASSSDRAYFTGELFF. DNA of the CDR3: TGCGCCAGCAGCTCGGACAGGGCCTATTTTACCGGGGAGCTGTTTTTT. The full variable domain, rest sourced from reference TRBV5-1 and TRBJ2-2, is KAGVTQTPRYLIKTRGQQVTLSCSPISGHRSVSWYQQTPGQGLQFLFEYFSETQRNKGNFPGRFSGRQFSNSRSEMNVSTLELGDSALYLCASSSDRAYFTGELFFGEGSRLTVL.

V usage is TRBV27 and J usage is TRBJ1-6; D call uncertain. The CDR3 is 14 residues long. The germline V gene encodes CDR1 MNHEY and CDR2 SMNVEV (reference sequence). Deletions cut 5 bases from V and 2 bases from J, with 7 bases between. In DNA form, the CDR3 reads TGTGCCAGCAGTCCGGGGACCTATAATTCACCCCTCCACTTT. Its translation: CASSPGTYNSPLHF.

The rearrangement joins TRBV7-8 to TRBJ1-2; D gene uncertain. This CDR3 spans 14 amino acids. V was trimmed by 1 base and J by 7 bases, leaving 13 bases between them. CDR1 and CDR2 from the germline V gene are SGHVS and FQNEAQ. The CDR3 DNA follows: TGTGCCAGCAGCTTAGATTTACCCCGGGGTGGCTACACCTTC. Its protein is CASSLDLPRGGYTF.

This chain connects TRBV19 to TRBJ2-3; weak D call: TRBD1 (5 bases). From germline, CDR1 is LNHDA and CDR2 SQIVND (reference sequence). V was trimmed by 1 base and J by 2 bases, leaving 7 bases between them. The CDR3 is 14 amino acids. The CDR3 nucleotides are TGTGCCAGTAGTATAGCAGGGCCCACAGATACGCAGTATTTT. Translating gives CASSIAGPTDTQYF. Variable domain in full (rest from reference TRBV19 and TRBJ2-3): DGGITQSPKYLFRKEGQNVTLSCEQNLNHDAMYWYRQDPGQGLRLIYYSQIVNDFQKGDIAEGYSVSREKKESFPLTVTSAQKNPTAFYLCASSIAGPTDTQYFGPGTRLTVL.

The CDR3 spells CASSPPAREGIQYF. CDR3 in DNA: TGTGCCAGCTCACCACCGGCCAGGGAGGGCATTCAGTACTTC. The chain joins TRBV18 to TRBJ2-4, with TRBD2 matching over 7 bases. The CDR3 sequence is 14 residues long. In germline, CDR1 is KGHSH, CDR2 LQKENI. Trimming cost V 0 bases and J 9 bases; bases outside gene matches: 5.

This clone turned up a few times. This chain uses TRBV19 with TRBJ2-7; TRBD1 is a possible D gene (6 bases). CDR1 is LNHDA, CDR2 SQIVND, per germline (reference sequence). Trimming removed 5 bases from V and 5 bases from J, with 13 bases in between. There are 13 residues in the CDR3. The CDR3 coding sequence is TGTGCCAGTAGTGCACCAGGGGCTAACGAGCAGTACTTC. Translating gives CASSAPGANEQYF. The whole variable domain, remainder taken from reference TRBV19 and TRBJ2-7, is DGGITQSPKYLFRKEGQNVTLSCEQNLNHDAMYWYRQDPGQGLRLIYYSQIVNDFQKGDIAEGYSVSREKKESFPLTVTSAQKNPTAFYLCASSAPGANEQYFGPGTRLTVT.

CDR3 in amino acids: CASSLVALGGEKLFF. The CDR3 bases are TGTGCCAGCAGTTTAGTAGCCCTCGGCGGTGAAAAACTGTTTTTT. The chain has TRBV27 and TRBJ1-4; D unclear. The germline V and J ends were trimmed by 2 bases and 7 bases, with 14 bases remaining between them. The CDR3 sequence is 15 residues long. Looked up from germline, CDR1 is MNHEY and CDR2 is SMNVEV (reference sequence).

The chain joins TRBV2 to TRBJ1-3, with a weak D call TRBD1 (5 bases). The length of the CDR3 is 13 residues. Germline lookup yields CDR1 SNHLY and CDR2 FYNNEI. Trimming cost V 5 bases and J 4 bases, with 9 bases left between them. The CDR3 is CASSSRTGNTIYF. In nucleotides, the CDR3 is TGTGCCAGCAGTTCGCGGACAGGAAACACCATATATTTT. The variable domain in full, with the rest retrieved from reference TRBV2 and TRBJ1-3, is EPEVTQTPSHQVTQMGQEVILRCVPISNHLYFYWYRQILGQKVEFLVSFYNNEISEKSEIFDDQFSVERPDGSNFTLKIRSTKLEDSAMYFCASSSRTGNTIYFGEGSWLTVV.

The J gene is TRBJ2-5, the V gene TRBV10-3, with 7 bases identical to TRBD1. Trimming cost V 7 bases and J 3 bases; bases outside gene matches: 8. CDR1 ENHRY and CDR2 SYGVKD come from the germline V gene. This CDR3 is 14 amino acids long. CDR3 in amino acids: CAITSGTEKETQYF. DNA for the CDR3: TGTGCCATCACCTCCGGGACAGAAAAAGAGACCCAGTACTTC.

V gene TRBV6-1 combines with J gene TRBJ1-2; D may be TRBD1 (5 bases). CDR3 length: 13 amino acids. V was cut by 4 bases and J by 4 bases, with 10 bases left in between. In germline, CDR1 is MNHNS, CDR2 SASEGT. This CDR3 reads CASSVGGGYGYTF. In DNA, the CDR3 is TGTGCCAGCAGTGTGGGGGGGGGCTATGGCTACACCTTC.

The rearrangement joins TRBV5-1 to TRBJ2-5; a weak D match, TRBD1 (6 bases). The germline gives CDR1 SGHRS, CDR2 YFSETQ. V gave up 5 bases and J gave up 0 bases, with 8 bases separating them. CDR3 length: 13 amino acids. The CDR3, as DNA: TGCGCCAGCAGACGGACAGACCAAGAGACCCAGTACTTC. Encoded protein: CASRRTDQETQYF. The whole variable domain, remainder taken from reference TRBV5-1 and TRBJ2-5, is KAGVTQTPRYLIKTRGQQVTLSCSPISGHRSVSWYQQTPGQGLQFLFEYFSETQRNKGNFPGRFSGRQFSNSRSEMNVSTLELGDSALYLCASRRTDQETQYFGPGTRLLVL.

This chain uses TRBV10-2 with TRBJ1-2; D remains unclear. Trimming shortened V by 6 bases and J by 5 bases, and 13 bases separated the two germline ends. CDR3 length: 13 residues. Germline V gives CDR1 WSHSY, CDR2 SAAADI. This chain's CDR3 is CASSPVAEYGYTF. The CDR3 DNA is TGCGCCAGCAGCCCCGTAGCTGAGTATGGCTACACCTTC.

The V gene is TRBV5-1, the J gene TRBJ2-3; D remains ambiguous. CDR1 and CDR2 from the germline V gene are SGHRS and YFSETQ. The CDR3 has 16 residues. V was pared by 2 bases and J by 0 bases, with 13 bases between. CDR3 sequence: CASSFPPYSSTDTQYF. In DNA, the CDR3 is TGCGCCAGCAGCTTCCCCCCGTATTCTAGCACAGATACGCAGTATTTT.

The V and J genes are TRBV18 and TRBJ1-1, with D tentatively TRBD1 (5 bases). Germline V CDR1 and CDR2: KGHSH, LQKENI. CDR3 length: 16 amino acids. V lost 0 bases to trimming and J lost 4 bases, with 15 bases between them. CDR3 protein: CASSPPPQAFFTEAFF. The CDR3 nucleotides read TGTGCCAGCTCACCACCCCCACAGGCTTTCTTCACTGAAGCTTTCTTT.

The chain carries TRBV2 and TRBJ2-3, with D possibly matching TRBD1 (6 bases). V lost 2 bases and J 2 bases, leaving 8 bases between the germline ends. The CDR3 length is 14 residues. Per the germline V gene, CDR1 is SNHLY and CDR2 is FYNNEI. As DNA, the CDR3 is TGTGCCAGCAGTGAATGGACAGACACAGATACGCAGTATTTT. Protein: CASSEWTDTDTQYF.

This clone was counted a single time. The CDR3 spells CASRPGTGSHGYTF. CDR3 DNA: TGTGCCAGCAGACCCGGGACAGGGAGCCATGGCTACACCTTC. The chain carries TRBV28 and TRBJ1-2, with 9 bases that match TRBD1. CDR3 size: 14 residues. CDR1 and CDR2 from the germline V gene are MDHEN and SYDVKM. The J segment lost 6 bases and the V segment lost 6 bases, leaving 8 bases of the junction unmatched.

The CDR3 reads CASSKGQPNTEAFF. The CDR3 DNA reads as TGTGCCAGCTCAAAGGGACAACCAAACACTGAAGCTTTCTTT. The rearrangement joins TRBV18 to TRBJ1-1, with D maybe TRBD1 (6 bases). The CDR3 has 14 amino acids. Trimming removed 5 bases at V and 2 bases at J, with 12 bases between. CDR1 and CDR2 (germline): KGHSH, LQKENI. Filled out from reference TRBV18 and TRBJ1-1, the complete variable domain reads NAGVMQNPRHLVRRRGQEARLRCSPMKGHSHVYWYRQLPEEGLKFMVYLQKENIIDESGMPKERFSAEFPKEGPSILRIQQVVRGDSAAYFCASSKGQPNTEAFFGQGTRLTVV.

The chain recombines TRBV28 with TRBJ1-1, with 10 bases matching TRBD1. Germline assignment: CDR1 MDHEN and CDR2 SYDVKM. The CDR3 has 20 residues. The trim removed 5 bases at V and 1 base at J, leaving 19 bases unmatched. The CDR3 nucleotides read TGTGCCAGCAGTATCCCCCTTAGTAAGGACAGGGGGGGAACGAACACTGAAGCTTTCTTT. The encoded protein is CASSIPLSKDRGGTNTEAFF. Using reference TRBV28 and TRBJ1-1 for the parts outside the CDR3, the full variable domain is DVKVTQSSRYLVKRTGEKVFLECVQDMDHENMFWYRQDPGLGLRLIYFSYDVKMKEKGDIPEGYSVSREKKERFSLILESASTNQTSMYLCASSIPLSKDRGGTNTEAFFGQGTRLTVV.

CDR3 region: CASSQSGTPNTEAFF. The CDR3 nucleotides read TGTGCCAGCAGCCAATCCGGGACACCGAACACTGAAGCTTTCTTT. The V and J genes are TRBV4-2 and TRBJ1-1, with D tentatively TRBD1 (6 bases). The V end was cut by 2 bases, the J end by 1 base, with 11 bases between. Germline V gene sequence: CDR1 LGHNA, CDR2 YNFKEQ. The CDR3 length is 15 residues.

This chain connects TRBV27 to TRBJ2-6; 7 bases line up with TRBD2. Germline V gene data show CDR1 as MNHEY and CDR2 as SMNVEV (reference sequence). The CDR3 runs 18 residues. Losses at the gene ends were 3 bases for V and 2 bases for J; bases not matched to a gene: 10. CDR3 residues: CASSFRISRGAGANVLTF. The CDR3 DNA is TGTGCCAGCAGTTTCAGAATAAGTCGGGGGGCTGGGGCCAACGTCCTGACTTTC.